This T cell receptor beta chain was sequenced for a study of spatial heterogeneity in lung cancer. Study as a whole: Averaged across combinations, each unique TCR and UMI pairing appeared more than ten times in raw reads, which were uncorrected.

The table lists this clonotype with many counts. Its antigen is not known. The V end lost 2 bases, the J end lost 4 bases, and 12 bases lay between the germline ends. CDR1 MGHRA and CDR2 YSYEKL come from the germline V gene. The CDR3 is made up of 15 amino acids. Each CDR3 protein gets one entry after TCRdb re-called the 5' RACE reads with MiXCR. The sample contains 60,000 to 75,000 distinct CDR3 sequences, roughly 6.4% of which appear only once. Findings and caveats of the study: The study found ubiquitous expanded tumor TCRs in blood more at resection than follow-up.

The time point here: sample taken at primary tumor resection. Sequencing was performed on whole RNA extracted from tumor and nontumor lung tissue, or from frozen PBMC, and the material was left unsorted. Material: PBMCs, obtained at surgery. The rearrangement joins TRBV4-1 to TRBJ2-1; perhaps TRBD1 as D (6 bases). The sequence was obtained from a female donor with early-stage non-small cell lung cancer. CDR3 residues: CASSQTETGYNEQFF. The CDR3 DNA reads as TGCGCCAGCAGCCAAACCGAGACAGGTTACAATGAGCAGTTCTTC.